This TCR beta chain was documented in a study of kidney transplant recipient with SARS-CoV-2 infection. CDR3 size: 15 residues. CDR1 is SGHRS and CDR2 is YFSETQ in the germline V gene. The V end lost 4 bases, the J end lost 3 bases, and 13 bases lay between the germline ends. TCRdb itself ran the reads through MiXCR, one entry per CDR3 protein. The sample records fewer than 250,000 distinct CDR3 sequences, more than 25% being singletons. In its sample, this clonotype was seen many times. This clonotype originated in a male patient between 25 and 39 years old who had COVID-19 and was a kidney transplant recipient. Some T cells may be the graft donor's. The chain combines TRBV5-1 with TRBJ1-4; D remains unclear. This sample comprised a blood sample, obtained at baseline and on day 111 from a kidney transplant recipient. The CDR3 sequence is CASSLRPGANEKLFF. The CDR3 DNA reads TGCGCCAGCAGCCTAAGACCCGGAGCTAATGAAAAACTGTTTTTT.